These 25 T cell receptor beta chains were all obtained from the same sample, sequenced in a study of shared clonotypes between healthy human individuals. Sequencing used immunoSEQ multiplex PCR; TCRdb keeps in-frame clones, though not all of them. The sample includes approximately 940,000 clones, around 80% of them seen just once. Sequencing input: memory CD4+ T cells sorted from blood. Subset defined: CD45RA-negative fraction. The receptors stem from a man between 18 and 29 years old in good health.

As regards this clone: The same CDR3 can be traced to other DNA sequences in this sample. This chain connects TRBV19 to TRBJ1-3, with D perhaps TRBD1 (5 bases). The CDR3 loop spans 14 amino acids. Germline values: CDR1 LNHDA, CDR2 SQIVND (reference sequence). V lost 9 bases and J lost 0, with 12 bases in between. The chain's CDR3 is CASTAGSSGNTIYF. The DNA for the CDR3 is TGTGCCAGCACGGCAGGGAGCTCTGGAAACACCATATATTTT.

In its sample, this clone was seen a few times. The chain is built from TRBV27 and TRBJ1-6; a weak D match, TRBD1 (5 bases). V lost 5 bases, J lost 11 bases, and 10 bases lay in between. Per the germline V gene, CDR1 is MNHEY and CDR2 is SMNVEV (reference sequence). This CDR3 comprises 12 residues. The DNA for the CDR3 is TGTGCCAGCAGTCTGGGGACGACACCCCTCCACTTT. Its protein product is CASSLGTTPLHF.

The chain couples TRBV29-1 to TRBJ1-4; TRBD1 matches 7 bases. The CDR3 covers 12 residues. Germline CDR1 and CDR2: SQVTM and ANQGSEA. The V segment lost 8 bases and the J segment 4 bases; nucleotides outside the gene matches: 4. The CDR3 DNA follows: TGCAGCATCCGACAGGGTAATGAAAAACTGTTTTTT. Protein product: CSIRQGNEKLFF.

V gene TRBV6-1 combines with J gene TRBJ2-7, with 8 nucleotides matching TRBD1. The germline V gene encodes CDR1 MNHNS and CDR2 SASEGT. V shed 6 bases, J shed 3 bases, and the junction held 7 bases outside the gene matches. CDR3 size: 14 residues. The CDR3, as DNA: TGTGCCAGCAGCGGGGACAGGTCTCTCTACGAGCAGTACTTC. It yields the protein CASSGDRSLYEQYF.

This rearrangement joins TRBV7-2 to TRBJ2-5; D is ambiguous. The germline V gene has CDR1 SGHTA and CDR2 FQGNSA. V dropped 5 bases and J dropped 2 bases, with 9 bases sitting between them. The CDR3 covers 13 residues. The CDR3 region has the DNA TGTGCCAGCAGCCTACACCATCAAGAGACCCAGTACTTC. Translated, it gives CASSLHHQETQYF.

The sample holds one count of this clone. V and J are TRBV5-1 and TRBJ1-3; D unclear. From germline, CDR1 is SGHRS and CDR2 YFSETQ. Trimming removed 0 bases from V and 0 bases from J, with 10 bases in between. This CDR3 region has 16 residues. The CDR3 is CASSLGVEGSGNTIYF. CDR3 sequence (DNA): TGCGCCAGCAGCTTGGGTGTAGAAGGCTCTGGAAACACCATATATTTT.

This chain uses TRBV9 with TRBJ2-1, with D tentatively TRBD2 (6 bases). V lost 2 bases to trimming and J lost 5 bases, with 14 bases between them. Germline lookup yields CDR1 SGDLS and CDR2 YYNGEE. The CDR3 loop spans 15 amino acids. In DNA form, the CDR3 reads TGTGCCAGCAGCGTTGAGAGGTGGGGGGACAATGAGCAGTTCTTC. It translates to CASSVERWGDNEQFF.

Concerning this clone: This specimen includes other DNA sequences encoding the same CDR3. The V gene is TRBV12-5, the J gene TRBJ2-1, with D unresolved. The CDR3 extends over 12 amino acids. Between the trimmed V and J ends, which lost 3 bases and 7 bases, there was a span of 7 bases. Germline V gene data show CDR1 as LGHNT and CDR2 as FRNRAP. The CDR3 bases are TGTGCTAGTGGTTTAGGGTTTAATGAGCAGTTCTTC. As protein: CASGLGFNEQFF.

This clone was recorded many times. CDR3 residues: CASSDRGRGDIQYF. For the CDR3, the DNA is TGTGCCAGCAGTGACCGCGGCAGGGGGGACATTCAGTACTTC. The rearrangement links TRBV25-1 to TRBJ2-4; tentative D call: TRBD1 (7 bases). The CDR3 runs to 14 residues. Germline assignment: CDR1 MGHDK and CDR2 SYGVNS. V was cut by 3 bases and J by 8 bases, with 14 bases left in between.

The V gene is TRBV28, the J gene TRBJ2-3, with D possibly TRBD1 on 6 matching bases. The V gene's germline CDR1 is MDHEN and CDR2 SYDVKM. Trimming left V 10 bases short and J 0 bases short, with 14 bases between. The CDR3 is 14 residues long. Here the CDR3 DNA reads TGTGCCACATCCGCCACAGGGAGCACAGATACGCAGTATTTT. Translation gives CATSATGSTDTQYF.

This chain connects TRBV5-4 to TRBJ2-3; 11 bases are shared with TRBD1. V trimming: 4 bases; J trimming: 5 bases; junction bases outside the gene matches: 6. The germline V gene encodes CDR1 SGHNT and CDR2 YYREEE (reference sequence). This CDR3 has 15 amino acids. CDR3 coding DNA: TGTGCCAGCAGCCCCGGACAGGGGGCTGGAGATACGCAGTATTTT. Protein product: CASSPGQGAGDTQYF.

V usage is TRBV6-1 and J usage is TRBJ1-5; D is undetermined. The V and J ends lost 6 bases and 2 bases respectively, with 11 bases between them. CDR3 length: 14 amino acids. Germline V gives CDR1 MNHNS, CDR2 SASEGT. The CDR3 is CASSGDGGNQPQHF. CDR3 nucleotide sequence: TGTGCCAGCAGCGGGGATGGCGGCAATCAGCCCCAGCATTTT.

The chain is built from TRBV4-1 and TRBJ1-3; possible D gene TRBD1, 6 bases. The germline gives CDR1 MGHRA, CDR2 YSYEKL. CDR3 length equals 16 residues. V lost 5 bases and J 2 bases, leaving 16 bases between the germline ends. CDR3 sequence reads: CASSLLRGDAGNTIYF. The CDR3 DNA sequence: TGCGCCAGCAGCTTACTCAGGGGAGATGCTGGAAACACCATATATTTT.

The rearrangement uses TRBV2 and TRBJ2-1; tentatively, D is TRBD1 (6 bases). Germline CDR1 SNHLY, CDR2 FYNNEI. Trimming removed 3 bases from V and 2 bases from J, with 11 bases in between. The CDR3 is 15 amino acids. CDR3 bases: TGTGCCAGCAGTGATCTGGGGGCGGCCTACAATGAGCAGTTCTTC. Its protein product is CASSDLGAAYNEQFF.

This chain uses TRBV4-1 with TRBJ2-7; the match to TRBD2 covers 13 bases. Germline V gene sequence: CDR1 MGHRA, CDR2 YSYEKL. With V trimmed by 11 bases and J by 2 bases, 9 bases remained unmatched. This CDR3 is built from 15 residues. This chain's CDR3 is CARGLAGVRTYEQYF. CDR3 coding DNA: TGCGCCCGAGGACTAGCGGGAGTTCGTACCTACGAGCAGTACTTC.

As concerns this clone: Its ends do not fully match the called genes, so a read error is possible. The chain links TRBV7-7 to TRBJ2-2; D is ambiguous. This CDR3 is 12 amino acids long. CDR1 is SSHAT, CDR2 FNYEAQ, per germline (reference sequence). CDR3 nucleotides: TGTGCTAGCAGCTCAGGTTTCGGGGAGCTGTTTTTT. Amino acids: CASSSGFGELFF.

CDR3: CATSTGNGPRFTDTQYF. CDR3 sequence (DNA): TGTGCCACCAGCACGGGAAATGGGCCCAGATTCACAGATACGCAGTATTTT. This rearrangement joins TRBV15 to TRBJ2-3, with D perhaps matching TRBD2 (5 bases). The germline V and J ends were trimmed by 4 bases and 2 bases, with 19 bases remaining between them. The CDR3 runs to 17 residues. The germline V gene encodes CDR1 LNHNV and CDR2 YYDKDF (reference sequence).

The chain employs TRBV7-2 and TRBJ2-7; D gene unclear. Per germline, CDR1 SGHTA and CDR2 FQGNSA. Trimming stripped 3 bases from V and 7 bases from J, with 16 bases between. There are 14 residues in the CDR3. In DNA, the CDR3 is TGTGCCAGCAGCTTTTATGCTCCCTCCGATGAGCAGTACTTC. Encoded protein: CASSFYAPSDEQYF.

This chain joins TRBV27 and TRBJ2-1, with 10 bases identical to TRBD2. Germline CDR1 MNHEY, CDR2 SMNVEV (reference sequence). J lost 11 bases, V lost 4 bases, and 11 bases had no gene match. This CDR3 is 15 amino acids long. The chain's CDR3 is CASSSGLAAFGKQFF. The CDR3, as DNA: TGTGCCAGCAGTTCCGGACTAGCGGCCTTCGGTAAGCAGTTCTTC.

This clone appeared once. This chain connects TRBV7-2 to TRBJ2-7; D may be TRBD1 (5 bases). CDR1 and CDR2 (germline): SGHTA, FQGNSA. This CDR3 has 14 amino acids. Trimming took off 2 bases at V and 1 base at J, with 9 bases between the two ends. CDR3 loop: CASSLRRQSYEQYF. The CDR3 DNA sequence: TGTGCCAGCAGCTTACGTCGACAGTCCTACGAGCAGTACTTC.

The J gene is TRBJ1-1, the V gene TRBV5-6, with 11 positions matching TRBD1. Germline-derived CDR1 and CDR2 are SGHDT and YYEEEE. This CDR3 region has 16 residues. Trimming at V came to 4 bases and at J to 4 bases, leaving 9 bases not matched to a gene. The CDR3 region is CASSPRTGGSGTEAFF. The CDR3 bases are TGTGCCAGCAGCCCGAGGACAGGGGGCAGTGGCACTGAAGCTTTCTTT.

The rearrangement uses TRBV10-3 and TRBJ2-5; a weak D match, TRBD2 (5 bases). This CDR3 comprises 14 residues. Germline CDR1 reads ENHRY; CDR2 reads SYGVKD. The V gene lost 2 bases and the J gene lost 2 bases, with 9 bases spanning the gap. The CDR3 DNA follows: TGTGCCATCAGTGAGGTTTCGGGGCAAGAGACCCAGTACTTC. Its translation: CAISEVSGQETQYF.

The chain couples TRBV5-4 to TRBJ1-4; weak D call: TRBD1 (5 bases). Germline CDR1 is SGHNT and CDR2 is YYREEE (reference sequence). V was clipped by 0 bases and J by 5 bases, with 11 bases between them. This CDR3 region has 15 residues. The CDR3 DNA sequence: TGTGCCAGCAGCTTGGAAGGGGCTCCCAATGAAAAACTGTTTTTT. Its translation is CASSLEGAPNEKLFF.

In its sample, this clone was seen once. The chain employs TRBV5-4 and TRBJ1-2; tentatively, D is TRBD1 (5 bases). Trimming removed 2 bases at V and 8 bases at J, with 22 bases between. This CDR3 has 16 amino acids. The germline V gene has CDR1 SGHNT and CDR2 YYREEE (reference sequence). The CDR3 protein is CASSLGVGESTAGYTF. CDR3 in DNA: TGTGCCAGCAGCTTAGGGGTGGGGGAATCTACGGCAGGCTACACCTTC.

This chain links TRBV21-1 with TRBJ2-5; TRBD2, the table's D call, lacks a check against the DNA. TRBV21-1 corresponds to a pseudogene. This CDR3 contains 14 residues. The CDR3 nucleotides are TGTGCCAGCAGCAAAATAATAGCGGAAGAGACCCAGTACTTC. Amino acid sequence: CASSKIIAEETQYF.